This record covers a single TCR delta chain. The antigen is not known. Other DNA sequences within the sample encode an identical CDR3. Extracted RNA was reverse transcribed into cDNA. The CDR3 regions were amplified by multiplex PCR from V-gene primers to a constant-region primer. TCRdb reprocessed the multiplex PCR reads using CATT. The repertoire holds fewer than 90,000 delta-chain clones, with around 35% as singletons. This specimen comes from a study of Vδ1+ human thymocytes. Regarding the study as a whole: Thymic TRG and TRD repertoires appeared highly polyclonal, with Gaussian CDR3 length distributions.

The germline V and J ends were trimmed by 5 bases and 0 bases, with 12 bases remaining between them. CDR3 size: 14 residues. CDR1 is GEAIGNYY and CDR2 is EKD in the germline V gene. The specimen sequenced was Vdelta1+ gamma-delta thymocytes from the thymus. Subset described: FACS-sorted CD3+ TCRalphabeta- TCRVdelta1+ TCRVdelta2- thymocytes. This receptor was taken from a boy younger than two who had congenital heart surgery. V and J are TRDV2 and TRDJ1; the D is unclear. CDR3 nucleotide sequence: TGTGCCTGTGGTTCGATTCTTAACACCGATAAACTCATCTTT. This encodes CACGSILNTDKLIF.